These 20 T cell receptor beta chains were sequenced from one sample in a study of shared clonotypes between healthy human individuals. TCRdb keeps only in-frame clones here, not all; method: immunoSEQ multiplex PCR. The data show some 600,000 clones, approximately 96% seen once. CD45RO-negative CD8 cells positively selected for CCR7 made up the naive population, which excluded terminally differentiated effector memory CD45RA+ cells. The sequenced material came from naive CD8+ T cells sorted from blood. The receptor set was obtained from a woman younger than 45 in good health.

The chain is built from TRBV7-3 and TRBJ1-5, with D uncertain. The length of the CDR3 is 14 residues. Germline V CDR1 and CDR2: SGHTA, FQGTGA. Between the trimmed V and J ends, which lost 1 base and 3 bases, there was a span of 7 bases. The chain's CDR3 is CASSLIPPNQPQHF. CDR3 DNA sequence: TGTGCCAGCAGCTTAATCCCTCCCAATCAGCCCCAGCATTTT.

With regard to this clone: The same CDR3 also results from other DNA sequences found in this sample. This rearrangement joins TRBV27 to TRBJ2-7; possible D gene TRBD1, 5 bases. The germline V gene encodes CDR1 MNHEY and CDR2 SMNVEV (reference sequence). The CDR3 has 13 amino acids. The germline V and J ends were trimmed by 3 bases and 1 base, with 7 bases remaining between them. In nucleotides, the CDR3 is TGTGCCAGCAGTTTGAGACAGTCCTACGAGCAGTACTTC. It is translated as CASSLRQSYEQYF.

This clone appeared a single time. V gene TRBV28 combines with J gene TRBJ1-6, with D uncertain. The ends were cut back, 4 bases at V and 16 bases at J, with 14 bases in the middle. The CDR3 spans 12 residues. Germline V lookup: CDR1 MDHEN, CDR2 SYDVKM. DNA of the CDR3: TGTGCCAGCAGTTCTCAAGACCCGAGACTCCACTTT. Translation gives CASSSQDPRLHF.

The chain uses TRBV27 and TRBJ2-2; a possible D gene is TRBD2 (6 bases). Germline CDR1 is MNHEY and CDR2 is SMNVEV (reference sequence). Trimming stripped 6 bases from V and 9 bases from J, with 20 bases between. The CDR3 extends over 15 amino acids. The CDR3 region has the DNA TGTGCCAGCAGCCTTGACGGAGGGCGCGGGAGGGAGCTGTTTTTT. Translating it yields CASSLDGGRGRELFF.

The DNA of the CDR3 is TGTGCCAGCAGCCTAAGGCTAGCGGGACAGTCCGGGGAGCTGTTTTTT. Its translation: CASSLRLAGQSGELFF. The V gene is TRBV7-9, the J gene TRBJ2-2, with TRBD2 identical over 9 bases. Germline loops: CDR1 SEHNR, CDR2 FQNEAQ (reference sequence). The CDR3 length is 16 residues. The trim removed 5 bases at V and 6 bases at J, leaving 10 bases unmatched.

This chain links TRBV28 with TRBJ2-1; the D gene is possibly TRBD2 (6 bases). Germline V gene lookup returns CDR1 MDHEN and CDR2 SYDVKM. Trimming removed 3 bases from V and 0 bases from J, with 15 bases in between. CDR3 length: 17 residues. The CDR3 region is CASSFGAGKSSYNEQFF. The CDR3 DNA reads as TGTGCCAGCAGTTTCGGCGCGGGAAAGAGCTCCTACAATGAGCAGTTCTTC.

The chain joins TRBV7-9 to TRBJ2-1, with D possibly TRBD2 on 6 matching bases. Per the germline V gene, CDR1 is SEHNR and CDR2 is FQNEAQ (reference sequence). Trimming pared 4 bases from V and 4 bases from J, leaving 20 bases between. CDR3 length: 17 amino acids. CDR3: CASSSTMGLALYNEQFF. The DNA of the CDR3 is TGTGCCAGCAGCTCTACTATGGGTCTAGCGCTTTACAATGAGCAGTTCTTC.

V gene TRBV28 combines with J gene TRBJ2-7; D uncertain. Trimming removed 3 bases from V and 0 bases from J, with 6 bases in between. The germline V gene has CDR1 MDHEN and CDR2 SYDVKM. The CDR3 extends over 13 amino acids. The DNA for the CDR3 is TGTGCCAGCAGTTTCAGCAGCTCCTACGAGCAGTACTTC. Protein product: CASSFSSSYEQYF.

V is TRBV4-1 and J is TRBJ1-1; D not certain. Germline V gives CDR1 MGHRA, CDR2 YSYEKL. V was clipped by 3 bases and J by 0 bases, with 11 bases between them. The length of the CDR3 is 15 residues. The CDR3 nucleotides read TGCGCCAGCAGCCATTTGGTGATCATGAACACTGAAGCTTTCTTT. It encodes CASSHLVIMNTEAFF.

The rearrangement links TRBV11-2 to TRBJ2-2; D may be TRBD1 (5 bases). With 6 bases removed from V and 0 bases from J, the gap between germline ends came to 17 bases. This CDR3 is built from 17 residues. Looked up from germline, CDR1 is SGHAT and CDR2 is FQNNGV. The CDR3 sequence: CASRSHPGIPNTGELFF. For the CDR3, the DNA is TGTGCCAGCAGGTCCCACCCAGGGATACCGAACACCGGGGAGCTGTTTTTT.

The CDR3 sequence is CASRTRAPMNTEAFF. Written as DNA, the CDR3 is TGTGCCAGCAGAACACGAGCTCCAATGAACACTGAAGCTTTCTTT. The chain joins TRBV6-4 to TRBJ1-1; D gene unclear. The V gene lost 6 bases and the J gene lost 0 bases, with 14 bases spanning the gap. This CDR3 region has 15 residues. From germline, CDR1 is MRHNA and CDR2 SNTAGT.

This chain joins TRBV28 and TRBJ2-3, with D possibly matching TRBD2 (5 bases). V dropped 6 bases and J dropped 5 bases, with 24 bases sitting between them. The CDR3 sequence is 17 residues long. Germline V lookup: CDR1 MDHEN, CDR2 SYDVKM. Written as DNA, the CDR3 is TGTGCCAGCAGCCACAACCTAGCACCTCCAAATCTAGATACGCAGTATTTT. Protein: CASSHNLAPPNLDTQYF.

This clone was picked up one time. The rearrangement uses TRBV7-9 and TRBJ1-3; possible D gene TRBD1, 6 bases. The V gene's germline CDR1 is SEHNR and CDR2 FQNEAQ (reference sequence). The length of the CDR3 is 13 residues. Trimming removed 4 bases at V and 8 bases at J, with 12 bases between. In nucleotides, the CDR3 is TGTGCCAGCAGCTGGGACAAGGGCCACACCATATATTTT. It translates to CASSWDKGHTIYF. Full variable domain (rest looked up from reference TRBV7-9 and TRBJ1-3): DTGVSQNPRHKITKRGQNVTFRCDPISEHNRLYWYRQTLGQGPEFLTYFQNEAQLEKSRLLSDRFSAERPKGSFSTLEIQRTEQGDSAMYLCASSWDKGHTIYFGEGSWLTVV.

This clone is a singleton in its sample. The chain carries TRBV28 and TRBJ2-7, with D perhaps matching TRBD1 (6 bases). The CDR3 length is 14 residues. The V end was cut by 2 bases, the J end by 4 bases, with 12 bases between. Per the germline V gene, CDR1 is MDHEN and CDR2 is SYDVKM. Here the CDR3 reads CASSLTGNGYEQYF. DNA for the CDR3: TGTGCCAGCAGTTTAACAGGGAATGGTTACGAGCAGTACTTC. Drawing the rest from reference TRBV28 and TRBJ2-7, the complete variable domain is DVKVTQSSRYLVKRTGEKVFLECVQDMDHENMFWYRQDPGLGLRLIYFSYDVKMKEKGDIPEGYSVSREKKERFSLILESASTNQTSMYLCASSLTGNGYEQYFGPGTRLTVT.

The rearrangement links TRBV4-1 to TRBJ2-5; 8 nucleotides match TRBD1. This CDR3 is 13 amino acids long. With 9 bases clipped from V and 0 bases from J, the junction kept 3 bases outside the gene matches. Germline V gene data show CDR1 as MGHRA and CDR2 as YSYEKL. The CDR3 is CASKGQDQETQYF. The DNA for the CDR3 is TGCGCCAGTAAGGGACAGGACCAAGAGACCCAGTACTTC.

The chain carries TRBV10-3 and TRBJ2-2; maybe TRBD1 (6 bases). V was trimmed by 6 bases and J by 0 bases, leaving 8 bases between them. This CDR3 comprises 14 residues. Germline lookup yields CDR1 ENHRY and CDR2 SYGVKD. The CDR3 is CAIRGDTNTGELFF. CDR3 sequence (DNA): TGTGCCATCAGGGGGGACACGAACACCGGGGAGCTGTTTTTT.

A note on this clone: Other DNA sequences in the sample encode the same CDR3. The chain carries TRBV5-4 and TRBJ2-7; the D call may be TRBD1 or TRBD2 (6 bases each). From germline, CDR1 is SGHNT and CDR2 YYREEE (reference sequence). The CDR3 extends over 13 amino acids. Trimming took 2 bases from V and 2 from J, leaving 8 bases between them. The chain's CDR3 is CASSLGGPYEQYF. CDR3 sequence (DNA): TGTGCCAGCAGCTTAGGGGGGCCCTACGAGCAGTACTTC.

The CDR3 DNA follows: TGTGCCAGCAGCTCTCCGACAGGGGGAAACTTTAACGAGCAGTACTTC. Protein sequence: CASSSPTGGNFNEQYF. The chain employs TRBV7-9 and TRBJ2-5; 9 positions match TRBD1. The DNA end favors TRBJ2-7, so the J call may be wrong. CDR1 is SEHNR and CDR2 is FQNEAQ in the germline V gene (reference sequence). The CDR3 runs to 16 residues.

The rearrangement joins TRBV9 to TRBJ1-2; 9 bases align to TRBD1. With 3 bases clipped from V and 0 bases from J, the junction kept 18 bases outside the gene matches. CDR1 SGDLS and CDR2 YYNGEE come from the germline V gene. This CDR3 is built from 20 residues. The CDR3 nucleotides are TGTGCCAGCAGCGGATTCGTCCTCGCCGGGACAGGGCCGGCTAACTATGGCTACACCTTC. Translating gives CASSGFVLAGTGPANYGYTF. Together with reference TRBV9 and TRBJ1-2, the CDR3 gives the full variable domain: DSGVTQTPKHLITATGQRVTLRCSPRSGDLSVYWYQQSLDQGLQFLIQYYNGEERAKGNILERFSAQQFPDLHSELNLSSLELGDSALYFCASSGFVLAGTGPANYGYTFGSGTRLTVV.

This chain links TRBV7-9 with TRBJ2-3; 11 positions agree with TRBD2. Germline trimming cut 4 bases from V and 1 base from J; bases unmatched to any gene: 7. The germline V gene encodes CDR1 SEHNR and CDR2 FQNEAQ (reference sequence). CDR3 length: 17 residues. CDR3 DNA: TGTGCCAGCAGCTCTATAGCGGGAGGGCCTCGCACAGATACGCAGTATTTT. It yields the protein CASSSIAGGPRTDTQYF. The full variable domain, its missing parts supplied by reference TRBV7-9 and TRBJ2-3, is DTGVSQNPRHKITKRGQNVTFRCDPISEHNRLYWYRQTLGQGPEFLTYFQNEAQLEKSRLLSDRFSAERPKGSFSTLEIQRTEQGDSAMYLCASSSIAGGPRTDTQYFGPGTRLTVL.